In its sample, the clone carrying this T cell receptor (beta chain) was seen many times. Germline-derived CDR1 and CDR2 are GTSNPN and SVGIG (reference sequence). The CDR3 contains 11 residues. Trimming shortened V by 5 bases and J by 5 bases, and 7 bases separated the two germline ends. The entire patient cohort was treatment-naive prior to thyroid surgery. This sample stems from a study of metastatic and nonmetastatic thyroid tumors. TCRdb re-clonotyped the PCR reads via MiXCR. The table records fewer than 35,000 clones, about 20% of them present only once. This receptor was obtained from a female donor with papillary thyroid cancer or a benign thyroid nodule (not recorded which). Some clones in this sample may be carry-over from other donors' samples. V is TRBV30 and J is TRBJ1-5, with D perhaps matching TRBD1 (5 bases). The sample comprised blood. This CDR3 reads CAWGGDQPQHF. CDR3 sequence (DNA): TGTGCCTGGGGGGGGGATCAGCCCCAGCATTTT.